This TCR beta chain was recorded in a study of T cell changes during pregnancy in multiple sclerosis. This clone has only one observation. Only in-frame clones appear in the TCRdb table, and some are missing; sequencing was by immunoSEQ multiplex PCR. The sample includes approximately 30,000 clones, under 95% seen only once; the top ten take 0.43%. The J segment lost 4 bases and the V segment lost 4 bases, leaving 13 bases of the junction unmatched. This CDR3 has 18 amino acids. Germline V lookup: CDR1 LGHNA, CDR2 YSLEER. This TCR derives from a female donor with multiple sclerosis, enrolled in a pregnancy study. The genes are TRBV4-3 and TRBJ2-2, with 9 nucleotides matching TRBD2. The sequencing here drew on CD4+ T cells from peripheral blood mononuclear cells, taken after pregnancy. In nucleotides, the CDR3 is TGCGCCAGCAGCCCTAGTCAGCGGGGGGCCTTTGGCACCGGGGAGCTGTTTTTT. This sequence encodes CASSPSQRGAFGTGELFF.